This TCR beta chain derives from a study of T cell repertoires in cytomegalovirus infection. Overall study: Well-studied HLA-B-restricted CMV epitopes were used in the study alongside recently identified HLA-C-restricted ones.

This clonotype was detected only once. No antigen is known for it. One junction end does not reproduce the germline sequence, and a read error may be involved. General observations from the study: The ex vivo response showed dominance by HLA-C-restricted CMV-specific TCR beta clonotypes.

TCRdb fed the reads into MiXCR, producing one record per CDR3 protein. Of 830,000 or so distinct CDR3 sequences in the sample, around a third were seen once. Germline loops: CDR1 SGHVS, CDR2 FQNEAQ. The CDR3 is made up of 13 amino acids. This chain uses TRBV7-8 with TRBJ2-1, with D hard to call. The clonotype was recovered from a human donor in good health (CMV status not recorded). Some clones in this sample may be carry-over from other donors' samples. The source was cultured CD8+ T cells from PBMCs, collected from culture after CMV antigen stimulation. The CDR3 reads CASRTPSYNERFF. CDR3 nucleotides: TGTGCCAGCAGGACCCCCTCCTACAATGAGCGGTTCTTC.